Given below is one TCR beta chain in context. This specimen belongs to a study of cytomegalovirus exposure and HLA in healthy donors. The J segment lost 2 bases and the V segment lost 5 bases, leaving 6 bases of the junction unmatched. The CDR3 runs to 14 residues. Germline V gene sequence: CDR1 MNHEY, CDR2 SMNVEV (reference sequence). The PCR contained 60 Vbeta and 13 Jbeta primers. The repertoire was sequenced with immunoSEQ multiplex PCR; TCRdb's copy has only in-frame clones and lacks some. The sample holds about 130,000 clones, 70% to 85% seen once. The J gene is TRBJ2-7, the V gene TRBV27; 7 bases line up with TRBD2. The receptor was derived from a female donor in good health and CMV-seronegative. Sequencing input: PBMCs. This chain's CDR3 is CASSPAGETYEQYF. CDR3 nucleotides: TGTGCCAGCAGTCCTGCGGGAGAGACCTACGAGCAGTACTTC.